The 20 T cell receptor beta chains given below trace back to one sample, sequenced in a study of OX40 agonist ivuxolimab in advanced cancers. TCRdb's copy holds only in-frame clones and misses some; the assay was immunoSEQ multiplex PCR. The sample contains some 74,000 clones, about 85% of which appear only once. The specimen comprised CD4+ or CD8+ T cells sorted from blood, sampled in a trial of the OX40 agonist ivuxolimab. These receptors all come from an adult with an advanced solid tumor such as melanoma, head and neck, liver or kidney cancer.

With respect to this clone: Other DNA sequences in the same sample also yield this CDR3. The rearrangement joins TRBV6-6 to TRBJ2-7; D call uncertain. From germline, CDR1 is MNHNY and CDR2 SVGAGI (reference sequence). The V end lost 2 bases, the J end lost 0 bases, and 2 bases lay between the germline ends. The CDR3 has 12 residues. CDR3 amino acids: CASSYTSYEQYF. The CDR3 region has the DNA TGTGCCAGCAGTTACACCTCCTACGAGCAGTACTTC.

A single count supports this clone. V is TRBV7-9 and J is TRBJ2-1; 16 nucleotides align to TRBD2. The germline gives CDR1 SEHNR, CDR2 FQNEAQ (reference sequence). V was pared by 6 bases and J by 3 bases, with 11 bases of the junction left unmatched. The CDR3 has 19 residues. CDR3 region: CASRVTGTSGRGGYNEQFF. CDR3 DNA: TGTGCCAGCAGGGTCACCGGGACTAGCGGGAGGGGGGGCTACAATGAGCAGTTCTTC.

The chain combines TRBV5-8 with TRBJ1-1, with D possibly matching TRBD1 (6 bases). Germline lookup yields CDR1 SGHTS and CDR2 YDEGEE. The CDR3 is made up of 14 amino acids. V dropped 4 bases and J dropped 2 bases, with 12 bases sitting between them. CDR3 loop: CASSPQGINTEAFF. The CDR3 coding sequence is TGTGCCAGCAGCCCACAGGGAATCAACACTGAAGCTTTCTTT.

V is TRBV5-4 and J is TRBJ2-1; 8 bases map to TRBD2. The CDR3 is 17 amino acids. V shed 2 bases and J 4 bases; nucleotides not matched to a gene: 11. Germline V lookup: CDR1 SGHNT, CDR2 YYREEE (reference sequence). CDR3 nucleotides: TGTGCCAGCAGCTTCGGGGGGGGCGGGAGCGATTACAATGAGCAGTTCTTC. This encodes CASSFGGGGSDYNEQFF.

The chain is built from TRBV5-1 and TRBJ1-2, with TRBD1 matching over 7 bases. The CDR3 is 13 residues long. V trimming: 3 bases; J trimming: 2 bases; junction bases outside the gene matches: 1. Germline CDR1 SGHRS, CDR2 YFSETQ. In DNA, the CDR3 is TGCGCCAGCAGCTGGGGACAGAACTATGGCTACACCTTC. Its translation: CASSWGQNYGYTF.

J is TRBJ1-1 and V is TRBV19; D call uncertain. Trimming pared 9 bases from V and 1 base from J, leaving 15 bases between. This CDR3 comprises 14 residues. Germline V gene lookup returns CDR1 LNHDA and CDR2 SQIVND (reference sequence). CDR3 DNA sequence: TGTGCCAGCTTTGATCGGAGAGGGAACACTGAAGCTTTCTTT. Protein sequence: CASFDRRGNTEAFF.

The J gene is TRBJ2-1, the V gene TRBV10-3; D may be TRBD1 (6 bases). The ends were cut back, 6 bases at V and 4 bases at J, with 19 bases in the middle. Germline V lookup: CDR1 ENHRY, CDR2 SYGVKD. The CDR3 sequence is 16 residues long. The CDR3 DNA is TGTGCCATCAGCAAAACAGGGATCCCTCTTTACAATGAGCAGTTCTTC. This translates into CAISKTGIPLYNEQFF.

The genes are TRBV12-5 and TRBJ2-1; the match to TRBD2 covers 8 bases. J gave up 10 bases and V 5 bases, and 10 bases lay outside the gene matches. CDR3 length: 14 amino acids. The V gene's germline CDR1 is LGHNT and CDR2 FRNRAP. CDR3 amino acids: CASGATGRVWEQFF. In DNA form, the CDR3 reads TGTGCTAGTGGTGCTACCGGGAGGGTATGGGAGCAGTTCTTC.

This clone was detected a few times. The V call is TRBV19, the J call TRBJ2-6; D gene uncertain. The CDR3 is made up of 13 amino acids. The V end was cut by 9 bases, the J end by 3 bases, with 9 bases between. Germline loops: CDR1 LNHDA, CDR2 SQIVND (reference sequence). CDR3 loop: CASQVYGANVLTF. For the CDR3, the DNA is TGTGCCAGCCAGGTCTATGGGGCCAACGTCCTGACTTTC.

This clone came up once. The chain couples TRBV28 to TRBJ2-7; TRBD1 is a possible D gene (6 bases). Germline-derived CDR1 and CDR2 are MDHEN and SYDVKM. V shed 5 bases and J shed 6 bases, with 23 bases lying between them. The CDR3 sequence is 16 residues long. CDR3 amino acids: CASSHKDRLGRREQYF. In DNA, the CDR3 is TGTGCCAGCAGTCACAAAGACAGGCTTGGGCGTCGCGAGCAGTACTTC.

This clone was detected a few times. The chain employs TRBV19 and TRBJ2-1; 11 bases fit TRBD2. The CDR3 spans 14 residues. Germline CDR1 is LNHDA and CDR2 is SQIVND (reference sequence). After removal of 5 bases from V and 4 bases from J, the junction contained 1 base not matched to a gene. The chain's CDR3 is CASSLAGGYNEQFF. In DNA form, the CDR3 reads TGTGCCAGTAGTTTAGCGGGAGGGTACAATGAGCAGTTCTTC. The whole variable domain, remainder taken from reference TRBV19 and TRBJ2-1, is DGGITQSPKYLFRKEGQNVTLSCEQNLNHDAMYWYRQDPGQGLRLIYYSQIVNDFQKGDIAEGYSVSREKKESFPLTVTSAQKNPTAFYLCASSLAGGYNEQFFGPGTRLTVL.

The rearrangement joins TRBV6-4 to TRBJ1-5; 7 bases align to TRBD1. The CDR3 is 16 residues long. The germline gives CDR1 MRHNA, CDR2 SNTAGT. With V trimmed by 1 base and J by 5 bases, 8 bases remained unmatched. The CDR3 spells CASSDLGTDTYQPQHF. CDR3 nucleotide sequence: TGTGCCAGCAGTGACTTAGGGACAGACACCTATCAGCCCCAGCATTTT.

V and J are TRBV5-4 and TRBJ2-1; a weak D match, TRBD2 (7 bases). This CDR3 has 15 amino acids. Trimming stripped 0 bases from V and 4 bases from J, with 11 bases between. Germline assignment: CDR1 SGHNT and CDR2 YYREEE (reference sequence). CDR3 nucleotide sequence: TGTGCCAGCAGCTTGGAGGGGGGGAATTACAATGAGCAGTTCTTC. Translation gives CASSLEGGNYNEQFF.

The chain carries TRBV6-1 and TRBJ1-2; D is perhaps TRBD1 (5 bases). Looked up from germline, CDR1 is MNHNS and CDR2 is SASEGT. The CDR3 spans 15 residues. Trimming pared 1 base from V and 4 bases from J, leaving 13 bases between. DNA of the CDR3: TGTGCCAGCAGTGAAGTTAAGAGGGGAAGCTATGGCTACACCTTC. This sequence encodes CASSEVKRGSYGYTF.

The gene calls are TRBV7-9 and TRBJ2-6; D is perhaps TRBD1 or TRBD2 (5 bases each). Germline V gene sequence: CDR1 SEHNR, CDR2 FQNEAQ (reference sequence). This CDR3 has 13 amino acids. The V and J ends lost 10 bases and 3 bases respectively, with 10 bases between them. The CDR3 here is CATDGGGANVLTF. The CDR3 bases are TGTGCCACCGATGGGGGTGGGGCCAACGTCCTGACTTTC.

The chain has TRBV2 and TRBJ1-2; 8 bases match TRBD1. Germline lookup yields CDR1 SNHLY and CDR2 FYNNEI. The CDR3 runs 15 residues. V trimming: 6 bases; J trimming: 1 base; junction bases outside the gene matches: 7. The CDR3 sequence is CASRRTGNLNYGYTF. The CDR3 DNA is TGTGCCAGCAGGAGGACAGGGAACCTTAACTATGGCTACACCTTC.

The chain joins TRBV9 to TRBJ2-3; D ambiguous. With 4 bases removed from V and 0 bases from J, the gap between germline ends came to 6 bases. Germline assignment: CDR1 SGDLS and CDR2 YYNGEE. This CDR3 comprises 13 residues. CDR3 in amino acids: CASSTTSTDTQYF. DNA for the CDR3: TGTGCCAGCAGCACTACTAGCACAGATACGCAGTATTTT.

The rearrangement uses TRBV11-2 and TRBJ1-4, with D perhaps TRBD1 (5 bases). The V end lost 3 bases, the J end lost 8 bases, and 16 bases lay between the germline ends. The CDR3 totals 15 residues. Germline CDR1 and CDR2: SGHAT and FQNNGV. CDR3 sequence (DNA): TGTGCCAGCAGCTTTTCAGGGAGCGGCCAAGAAAAACTGTTTTTT. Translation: CASSFSGSGQEKLFF.

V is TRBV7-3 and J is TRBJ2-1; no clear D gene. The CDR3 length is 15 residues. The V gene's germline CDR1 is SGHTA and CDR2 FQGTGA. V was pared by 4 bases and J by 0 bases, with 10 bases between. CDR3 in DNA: TGTGCCAGCAGCTCTTCACCGAGCTCCTACAATGAGCAGTTCTTC. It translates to CASSSSPSSYNEQFF.

In DNA form, the CDR3 reads TGTGCCAGTAGTCCCAAGGGCTTCCCGGAAGGCTACACCTTC. Protein: CASSPKGFPEGYTF. V usage is TRBV19 and J usage is TRBJ1-2; D remains ambiguous. Trimming left V 5 bases short and J 8 bases short, with 18 bases between. Per the germline V gene, CDR1 is LNHDA and CDR2 is SQIVND (reference sequence). This CDR3 comprises 14 residues.